This TCR beta chain is drawn from a study of CD8 T cells in ankylosing spondylitis. This CDR3 has 13 amino acids. Germline loops: CDR1 DFQATT, CDR2 SNEGSKA (reference sequence). V was cut by 6 bases and J by 7 bases, with 16 bases left in between. This clonotype was detected many times. One entry per CDR3 protein results from TCRdb running MiXCR on the 5' RACE reads. The repertoire holds 25,000 to 30,000 distinct CDR3 sequences, with approximately 7.9% as singletons. This sequence was found in a male donor with ankylosing spondylitis or in good health (not recorded which). The chain carries TRBV20-1 and TRBJ2-1; D is possibly TRBD1 (6 bases). The sample consisted of blood. The CDR3 is CSAWDQTGNEQFF. In nucleotides, the CDR3 is TGCAGTGCGTGGGATCAAACAGGGAATGAGCAGTTCTTC.